The 30 T cell receptor beta chains below come from one sample, sequenced in a study of blood T cells in healthy people across ages. Primers used in a second PCR of about 6 to 12 cycles were a sample-barcoded 5' primer and a J-beta primer mix. Each CDR3 protein gets one entry after TCRdb re-called the 5' RACE reads with MiXCR. Of 1.5 million to 2 million distinct CDR3 sequences detected, 25% to 30% appear once; the ten largest clones hold less than 9.5%. What was sequenced was blood. These receptors all stem from a woman younger than 45 in good health.

This chain joins TRBV6-6 and TRBJ2-2, with 8 positions matching TRBD2. Germline CDR1 and CDR2: MNHNY and SVGAGI (reference sequence). Trimming removed 2 bases from V and 5 bases from J; junction bases left unmatched: 7. CDR3 length: 16 residues. CDR3 loop: CASSYDRGGPTGELFF. CDR3 DNA sequence: TGTGCCAGCAGTTACGATCGGGGGGGTCCGACCGGGGAGCTGTTTTTT.

This chain's CDR3 is CASSGGRAGGTDTQYF. CDR3 nucleotide sequence: TGTGCCAGCAGCGGAGGACGAGCGGGGGGGACAGATACGCAGTATTTT. V gene TRBV9 combines with J gene TRBJ2-3; 10 positions match TRBD2. The germline V gene encodes CDR1 SGDLS and CDR2 YYNGEE. The CDR3 spans 16 residues. Trimming cost V 3 bases and J 3 bases; bases outside gene matches: 7. Combining the CDR3 with reference TRBV9 and TRBJ2-3 gives the whole variable domain DSGVTQTPKHLITATGQRVTLRCSPRSGDLSVYWYQQSLDQGLQFLIQYYNGEERAKGNILERFSAQQFPDLHSELNLSSLELGDSALYFCASSGGRAGGTDTQYFGPGTRLTVL.

In the case of this clonotype: A much bigger clone sits one base away, suggesting this may be a read error. V usage is TRBV12-3 or TRBV12-4 and J usage is TRBJ2-3, with a weak D call TRBD2 (7 bases). CDR3 length: 16 residues. CDR3 loop: CASSPQAGQSTDTEYF. The CDR3 DNA sequence: TGTGCCAGCAGTCCCCAAGCGGGACAAAGCACAGATACGGAGTATTTT.

In its sample, this clonotype was seen a few times. The chain combines TRBV5-1 with TRBJ2-7; the D gene is possibly TRBD2 (5 bases). The V gene's germline CDR1 is SGHRS and CDR2 YFSETQ. The CDR3 is 15 residues long. Deletions cut 0 bases from V and 4 bases from J, with 14 bases between. The CDR3 bases are TGCGCCAGCAGCTTGGCCGAGCAGCGGTCTTACGAGCAGTACTTC. This codes for CASSLAEQRSYEQYF.

This clonotype was observed many times. CDR3 DNA: TGTGCCAGCAGCTTGGTGGCAGGTTCGCAAGAGACCCAGTACTTC. Its translation: CASSLVAGSQETQYF. The chain is built from TRBV5-5 and TRBJ2-5; no clear D. This CDR3 is 15 amino acids long. V was pared by 0 bases and J by 2 bases, with 11 bases between. Per the germline V gene, CDR1 is SGHKS and CDR2 is YYEKEE (reference sequence). Drawing the rest from reference TRBV5-5 and TRBJ2-5, the complete variable domain is DAGVTQSPTHLIKTRGQQVTLRCSPISGHKSVSWYQQVLGQGPQFIFQYYEKEERGRGNFPDRFSARQFPNYSSELNVNALLLGDSALYLCASSLVAGSQETQYFGPGTRLLVL.

J is TRBJ1-3 and V is TRBV7-2; maybe TRBD1 (6 bases). Germline CDR1 and CDR2: SGHTA and FQGNSA. V gave up 1 base and J gave up 4 bases, with 14 bases separating them. CDR3 length: 16 amino acids. The CDR3 coding sequence is TGTGCCAGCAGCTTAGTGGCGATCAGGGGAGGAAACACCATATATTTT. Its translation: CASSLVAIRGGNTIYF.

This clonotype has a single count. This chain joins TRBV4-2 and TRBJ2-7; 10 bases align to TRBD2. Looked up from germline, CDR1 is LGHNA and CDR2 is YNFKEQ. This CDR3 is built from 17 residues. Unmatched junction bases numbered 11, after V lost 4 bases and J lost 2 bases. The CDR3, as DNA: TGTGCCAGCAGCCGAGATCATGGGACTAGCGAGACCTACGAGCAGTACTTC. Translation gives CASSRDHGTSETYEQYF.

This clonotype came up a few times. The rearrangement uses TRBV12-3 or TRBV12-4 and TRBJ2-1, with 8 bases lining up with TRBD2. This CDR3 spans 17 amino acids. Germline trimming cut 3 bases from V and 14 bases from J; bases unmatched to any gene: 21. DNA for the CDR3: TGTGCCAGCAGTTTCCCCACAACTAGTTCGGCGGGGGGTTTGAAGTTCTTC. Amino acid sequence: CASSFPTTSSAGGLKFF.

This clonotype was seen ten or more times. The chain recombines TRBV12-3 or TRBV12-4 with TRBJ2-1; unclear D gene. The CDR3 has 13 amino acids. Trimming removed 5 bases at V and 4 bases at J, with 9 bases between. The chain's CDR3 is CASSPNRYNEQFF. DNA for the CDR3: TGTGCCAGCAGTCCTAACCGTTACAATGAGCAGTTCTTC.

Of note for this clonotype: Given a much more abundant clone one base away, this may be a read error. This rearrangement joins TRBV12-3 or TRBV12-4 to TRBJ1-1; 7 bases are shared with TRBD1. This CDR3 contains 14 residues. This CDR3 is CASSPQGVDTGAFF. For the CDR3, the DNA is TGTGCCAGCAGCCCTCAGGGGGTTGACACTGGAGCTTTCTTT.

The chain couples TRBV20-1 to TRBJ2-3, with D uncertain. Deletions cut 3 bases from V and 5 bases from J, with 9 bases between. Germline assignment: CDR1 DFQATT and CDR2 SNEGSKA (reference sequence). CDR3 length: 12 residues. The CDR3 spells CSASPRLDTQYF. As DNA, the CDR3 is TGCAGTGCTAGTCCCCGCCTAGATACGCAGTATTTT.

On this clonotype itself: A single base separates this from a much larger clone, so it may be a read error. The chain links TRBV12-3 or TRBV12-4 to TRBJ1-2; D is perhaps TRBD1 (6 bases). The CDR3 spans 15 residues. V lost 1 base and J 4 bases, leaving 13 bases between the germline ends. CDR3 sequence: CASSLDTGRGYGYTF. CDR3 in DNA: TGTGCCAGCAGTTTAGATACAGGGCGGGGCTATGGCTACACCTTC.

In its sample, this clonotype was seen a few times. This CDR3 is CASRSTTEAFF. CDR3 nucleotide sequence: TGTGCCAGCCGTTCTACGACTGAAGCTTTCTTT. The chain couples TRBV28 to TRBJ1-1; D gene uncertain. CDR1 and CDR2 (germline): MDHEN, SYDVKM. V lost 8 bases and J 5 bases, leaving 9 bases between the germline ends. CDR3 length equals 11 residues.

This clonotype was detected only a few times. The chain joins TRBV12-5 to TRBJ1-1; D gene uncertain. This CDR3 contains 14 residues. The V gene's germline CDR1 is LGHNT and CDR2 FRNRAP. Trimming left V 6 bases short and J 4 bases short, with 15 bases between. CDR3 in DNA: TGTGCTAGTGGCCCCCCCAGGATGTCCACTGAAGCTTTCTTT. Translation: CASGPPRMSTEAFF.

This rearrangement joins TRBV7-9 to TRBJ2-1; perhaps D is TRBD1 or TRBD2 (5 bases each). Germline lookup yields CDR1 SEHNR and CDR2 FQNEAQ (reference sequence). V gave up 4 bases and J gave up 0 bases, with 16 bases separating them. The CDR3 sequence is 17 residues long. The CDR3 region is CASSSAGRGSSYNEQFF. CDR3 coding DNA: TGTGCCAGCAGCTCGGCGGGTAGGGGCAGCTCCTACAATGAGCAGTTCTTC.

The chain uses TRBV5-1 and TRBJ1-4; D might be TRBD1 (5 bases). There are 13 residues in the CDR3. CDR1 and CDR2 from the germline V gene are SGHRS and YFSETQ. V was shortened by 7 bases and J by 4 bases, with 11 bases between the two germline ends. This CDR3 is CASPGTDNEKLFF. CDR3 DNA: TGCGCCAGCCCCGGGACGGATAATGAAAAACTGTTTTTT.

The chain employs TRBV9 and TRBJ2-7; 13 bases are a match to TRBD2. The V gene's germline CDR1 is SGDLS and CDR2 YYNGEE. This CDR3 has 16 amino acids. Unmatched junction bases numbered 6, after V lost 4 bases and J lost 2 bases. The CDR3 sequence is CASSSTSGRVTYEQYF. The CDR3 DNA is TGTGCCAGCAGCTCCACTAGCGGGAGGGTAACCTACGAGCAGTACTTC.

Many counts were recorded for this clonotype. The V and J genes are TRBV20-1 and TRBJ2-7; 11 bases match TRBD2. CDR1 is DFQATT and CDR2 is SNEGSKA in the germline V gene (reference sequence). The V gene end was trimmed by 6 bases and the J gene end by 7 bases; junction bases not matched to a gene: 11. The CDR3 covers 14 residues. The CDR3 protein is CSAASGGTTGEQYF. The CDR3 DNA is TGCAGTGCGGCTAGCGGGGGGACTACCGGGGAGCAGTACTTC.

As regards this clonotype: At one of its ends the junction is not consistent with the germline gene, which may arise from a read error. As DNA, the CDR3 is TGCGCCGGCAGCCCGACAGGACTTAACTATGGCTACACCTTC. It is translated as CAGSPTGLNYGYTF. J is TRBJ1-2 and V is TRBV4-1; tentatively, D is TRBD1 (6 bases). CDR1 is MGHRA and CDR2 is YSYEKL in the germline V gene. The CDR3 covers 14 residues.

Of note for this clonotype: The CDR3 does not end in the conserved phenylalanine or tryptophan, so this is likely a read error. This chain joins TRBV18 and TRBJ2-6; D gene unclear. V was cut by 3 bases and J by 0 bases, with 6 bases left in between. The CDR3 extends over 15 amino acids. Germline CDR1 KGHSH, CDR2 LQKENI. The CDR3 sequence is CASSPRTSGANVLTL. CDR3 bases: TGTGCCAGCTCACCTCGTACCTCTGGGGCCAACGTCCTGACTCTC.

The chain uses TRBV2 and TRBJ1-1, with 12 bases identical to TRBD1. Per germline, CDR1 SNHLY and CDR2 FYNNEI. The J segment lost 7 bases and the V segment lost 6 bases, leaving 3 bases of the junction unmatched. The CDR3 length is 13 residues. The CDR3 nucleotides are TGTGCCAGCAGGGGACAGGGGGCGGGTGAAGCTTTCTTT. Translating gives CASRGQGAGEAFF.

Only a few counts were recorded for this clonotype. The rearrangement uses TRBV7-9 and TRBJ1-2, with 7 positions matching TRBD1. CDR3 size: 13 residues. CDR1 and CDR2 (germline): SEHNR, FQNEAQ (reference sequence). V was clipped by 11 bases and J by 2 bases; unmatched bases: 8. CDR3 in DNA: TGTGCCCCCTTCGCACAGGGGAACTATGGCTACACCTTC. This gives the protein CAPFAQGNYGYTF. The full variable domain, with the rest looked up from reference TRBV7-9 and TRBJ1-2, is DTGVSQNPRHKITKRGQNVTFRCDPISEHNRLYWYRQTLGQGPEFLTYFQNEAQLEKSRLLSDRFSAERPKGSFSTLEIQRTEQGDSAMYLCAPFAQGNYGYTFGSGTRLTVV.

There are a few counts of this clonotype. This chain uses TRBV7-3 with TRBJ2-1, with 7 bases matching TRBD2. Germline V gives CDR1 SGHTA, CDR2 FQGTGA. The CDR3 spans 16 residues. The V segment lost 7 bases and the J segment 4 bases; nucleotides outside the gene matches: 13. The DNA of the CDR3 is TGTGCCAGCACCCTTGGACCCGGGGGGTTATACAATGAGCAGTTCTTC. Amino acids: CASTLGPGGLYNEQFF.

A remark on this clonotype: It may be a read error: a sequence one base away is much more abundant. This rearrangement joins TRBV5-1 to TRBJ2-1; the D is unclear. The germline V gene has CDR1 SGHRS and CDR2 YFSETQ. The CDR3 totals 15 residues. The CDR3 DNA follows: TGCGCCGGCAGCTTGGGTATGGGTGGAAACAATGAGCAGTTCTTC. Translation: CAGSLGMGGNNEQFF.

Here the CDR3 DNA reads TGTGCCAGCAGCGCCCTTGGCGGGGGGCCCCGAGAGACCCAGTACTTC. This encodes CASSALGGGPRETQYF. This sequence joins TRBV9 and TRBJ2-5, with 8 bases aligning to TRBD2. V trimming: 3 bases; J trimming: 4 bases; junction bases outside the gene matches: 11. The length of the CDR3 is 16 residues. Germline CDR1 SGDLS, CDR2 YYNGEE. Full variable domain (remainder filled in from reference TRBV9 and TRBJ2-5): DSGVTQTPKHLITATGQRVTLRCSPRSGDLSVYWYQQSLDQGLQFLIQYYNGEERAKGNILERFSAQQFPDLHSELNLSSLELGDSALYFCASSALGGGPRETQYFGPGTRLLVL.

As concerns this clonotype: Possible read error: a much larger clone is one base away. The V and J genes are TRBV11-2 and TRBJ2-6, with unresolved D. CDR1 and CDR2 from the germline V gene are SGHAT and FQNNGV. The CDR3 runs 15 residues. Here the CDR3 reads CAGSPPSPGANVLTF. As DNA, the CDR3 is TGTGCCGGCAGCCCCCCCAGCCCCGGGGCCAACGTCCTGACTTTC.

The chain combines TRBV5-1 with TRBJ2-1; D is tentatively TRBD1 or TRBD2 (5 bases each). CDR3 length: 16 residues. The germline V gene encodes CDR1 SGHRS and CDR2 YFSETQ. With 5 bases removed from V and 2 bases from J, the gap between germline ends came to 17 bases. CDR3 in amino acids: CASRPPGTHTYNEQFF. The DNA for the CDR3 is TGCGCCAGCAGACCCCCCGGGACCCATACCTACAATGAGCAGTTCTTC.

To note about this clonotype: Because the CDR3 is missing its conserved closing phenylalanine or tryptophan, this is likely a read error. CDR3 sequence: CASSLVSGEETQYC. The CDR3 region has the DNA TGCGCCAGCAGCTTGGTTAGCGGGGAAGAGACCCAGTACTGC. The chain uses TRBV5-1 and TRBJ2-5, with TRBD2 matching over 8 bases. V lost 0 bases to trimming and J lost 3 bases; unmatched junction nucleotides: 1. The CDR3 is 14 residues long. The germline CDR1 and CDR2 sequences are SGHRS and YFSETQ.

This clonotype has just a few counts. The junction does not match germline at one end; this may be a read error. The genes are TRBV5-1 and TRBJ2-3; possible D gene TRBD2, 6 bases. Germline V gene sequence: CDR1 SGHRS, CDR2 YFSETQ. This CDR3 contains 17 residues. The CDR3 sequence: CTSSWEASGTIRDTQYF. Written as DNA, the CDR3 is TGCACCAGCAGCTGGGAGGCCTCCGGGACGATCCGGGATACGCAGTATTTT.

This clonotype showed up many times. The rearrangement joins TRBV12-3 or TRBV12-4 to TRBJ2-1; D uncertain. V gave up 4 bases and J gave up 8 bases, with 12 bases separating them. The CDR3 length is 13 residues. The CDR3 sequence is CASSSLSLDEQFF. The DNA for the CDR3 is TGTGCCAGCAGTTCCCTATCACTGGATGAGCAGTTCTTC.